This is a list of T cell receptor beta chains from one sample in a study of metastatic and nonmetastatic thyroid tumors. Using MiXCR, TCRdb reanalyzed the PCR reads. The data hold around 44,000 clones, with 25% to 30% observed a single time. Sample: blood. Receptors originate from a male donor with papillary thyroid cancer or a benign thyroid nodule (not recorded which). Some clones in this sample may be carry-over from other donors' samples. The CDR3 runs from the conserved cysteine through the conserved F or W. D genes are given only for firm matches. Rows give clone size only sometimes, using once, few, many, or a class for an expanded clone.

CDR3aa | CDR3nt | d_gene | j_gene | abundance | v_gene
CSATPGGYNEQFF | TGCAGTGCTACCCCGGGGGGCTACAATGAGCAGTTCTTC | TRBD2 | TRBJ2-1 | NA | TRBV20-1
CASSDSQGPGDLFF | TGTGCCAGCAGTGATTCACAGGGACCCGGTGATCTGTTCTTT | NA | TRBJ2-2 | NA | TRBV6-4
CASSAGLTYLEQYF | TGTGCCAGCAGCGCGGGACTGACTTACTTGGAGCAGTACTTC | NA | TRBJ2-7 | NA | TRBV7-8
CASSLVQGTDTQYF | TGTGCCAGCAGCTTGGTTCAGGGGACAGATACGCAGTATTTT | NA | TRBJ2-3 | NA | TRBV5-5
CASSYGADRNYGYTF | TGTGCCAGCAGTTACGGGGCAGACCGTAACTATGGCTACACCTTC | NA | TRBJ1-2 | many | TRBV6-5
CAISESMGDGSNQQFF | TGTGCCATCAGTGAGTCTATGGGTGACGGGTCCAACCAGCAGTTCTTC | NA | TRBJ2-1 | few | TRBV10-3
CASSLYSGGAGEQEF | TGCGCCAGCAGCTTGTATAGCGGGGGGGCAGGGGAGCAGGAATTC | TRBD2 | TRBJ2-7 | NA | TRBV5-1
CASSSVAGVYYEQYF | TGTGCCAGCAGCTCCGTAGCGGGAGTATACTACGAGCAGTACTTC | TRBD2 | TRBJ2-7 | NA | TRBV7-2
CASSPKPGTGGKDTQYF | TGTGCCAGCAGCCCCAAGCCAGGGACAGGGGGGAAAGATACGCAGTATTTT | TRBD1 | TRBJ2-3 | NA | TRBV11-2
CASSGQGIAYEQYF | TGTGCCAGCAGCGGACAGGGGATCGCCTACGAGCAGTACTTC | TRBD1 | TRBJ2-7 | medium-sized | TRBV11-2
CASSTPLDYSNYEQYF | TGTGCCAGCAGCACCCCCTTGGACTATTCAAACTACGAGCAGTACTTC | NA | TRBJ2-7 | many | TRBV5-8
CSVTQTTTEAFF | TGCAGCGTTACTCAGACGACTACTGAAGCTTTCTTT | NA | TRBJ1-1 | many | TRBV29-1
CSARSSVRETQYF | TGCAGTGCTAGATCGTCTGTAAGGGAGACCCAGTACTTC | NA | TRBJ2-5 | many | TRBV20-1
CASSLLTAGNTIYF | TGTGCCAGCAGTTTACTGACAGCCGGAAACACCATATATTTT | NA | TRBJ1-3 | NA | TRBV28
CPSSIIQRGRRTEAFF | TGTCCCAGCAGTATAATACAACGGGGCCGCAGGACCGAAGCTTTCTTT | NA | TRBJ1-1 | NA | TRBV28
CSASGTGVGNIQYF | TGCAGTGCCAGTGGTACAGGGGTTGGAAACATTCAGTACTTC | TRBD1 | TRBJ2-4 | NA | TRBV20-1
CASSEGLGTLKYEQYF | TGTGCCAGCAGTGAGGGGTTGGGGACACTGAAGTACGAGCAGTACTTC | NA | TRBJ2-7 | NA | TRBV2
CAISLGGGSTDTQYF | TGTGCCATCAGCTTAGGGGGAGGGAGCACAGATACGCAGTATTTT | NA | TRBJ2-3 | NA | TRBV7-6
CASSQEPRQGTDTQYF | TGTGCCAGCAGCCAAGAACCCCGACAGGGCACAGATACGCAGTATTTT | NA | TRBJ2-3 | many | TRBV4-2
CASRSTGNIQYF | TGTGCCAGCAGATCTACGGGAAACATTCAGTACTTC | NA | TRBJ2-4 | many | TRBV12-3/TRBV12-4
CGSSSQTVQGWELFF | TGCGGCAGCAGCTCTCAGACAGTGCAGGGCTGGGAGCTGTTTTTT | NA | TRBJ2-2 | NA | TRBV5-1
CASSGQYYGYTF | TGTGCCAGCAGCGGACAGTACTATGGCTACACCTTC | NA | TRBJ1-2 | many | TRBV28
CASSEAPENTEAFF | TGTGCCAGCAGTGAAGCCCCAGAGAACACTGAAGCTTTCTTT | NA | TRBJ1-1 | NA | TRBV6-1
CASSRERRVGEQYF | TGTGCCAGCAGCCGGGAGAGAAGGGTTGGAGAGCAGTACTTC | NA | TRBJ2-7 | NA | TRBV11-2
CASSYSTGYLFF | TGTGCCAGCAGTTACTCCACCGGGTATCTGTTTTTT | NA | TRBJ2-2 | NA | TRBV6-2/TRBV6-3
CASSGGGSSYEQYF | TGTGCCAGCAGTGGGGGCGGGAGCTCCTACGAGCAGTACTTC | NA | TRBJ2-7 | NA | TRBV12-3/TRBV12-4
CASTSGDREVDQPQHF | TGTGCCAGTACCTCCGGAGACAGGGAAGTTGATCAGCCCCAGCATTTT | TRBD1 | TRBJ1-5 | many | TRBV19